The 2 T cell receptor beta chains below were found in one sample sequenced in a study of siplizumab effects on memory and regulatory T cells. This table comes from immunoSEQ multiplex PCR, and its TCRdb copy is limited to in-frame clones, with some not included. Of more than 95,000 clones in the sample, 85% to 95% were seen once. The sequenced sample consisted of Tregs sorted from blood. The receptors were gathered from a human donor in good health.

This clone was seen just once. This rearrangement joins TRBV7-9 to TRBJ1-1, with 12 nucleotides matching TRBD1. Germline values: CDR1 SEHNR, CDR2 FQNEAQ (reference sequence). After removal of 10 bases from V and 3 bases from J, the junction contained 12 bases not matched to a gene. The CDR3 consists of 16 residues. This CDR3 is CATWKGTGGIDTEAFF. The DNA for the CDR3 is TGTGCCACGTGGAAGGGGACAGGGGGCATAGACACTGAAGCTTTCTTT.

The chain employs TRBV10-3 and TRBJ2-7, with 9 bases matching TRBD1. Losses at the gene ends were 3 bases for V and 0 bases for J; bases not matched to a gene: 6. The CDR3 length is 16 residues. Germline V gene lookup returns CDR1 ENHRY and CDR2 SYGVKD. Here the CDR3 DNA reads TGTGCCATCAGTGATTTGGGGACAGGGATCTCCTACGAGCAGTACTTC. Protein: CAISDLGTGISYEQYF.